This T cell receptor beta chain was captured by sequencing in a study of cytomegalovirus exposure and HLA in healthy donors. This CDR3 has 16 amino acids. After removal of 3 bases from V and 6 bases from J, the junction contained 8 bases not matched to a gene. The germline V gene encodes CDR1 MNHNY and CDR2 SVGAGI (reference sequence). Findings and caveats of the study: There were some V segments, including TRBV6-2 and TRBV6-3, excluded as indistinguishable. It was assumed in the presence/absence analyses that sequencing depth was roughly uniform across donors. Cytomegalovirus status was reportedly diagnosed by the classifier with high sensitivity and specificity. In a later analysis, about 17,000 TCR beta sequences were associated with HLA alleles at 0.05 false discovery rate.

The PCR used 60 Vbeta and 13 Jbeta primers. Method: immunoSEQ multiplex PCR; TCRdb's copy keeps in-frame clones and lacks some. In the table there are roughly 130,000 clones, more than 70% of which are singletons. Worth noting for this clone: No antigen is known for it.

The receptor was derived from a male donor in good health and CMV-seropositive. The gene calls are TRBV6-6 and TRBJ2-3; 11 nucleotides match TRBD2. Sequencing was done on a sample of PBMCs. The CDR3 is CASSYGLAGGGDTQYF. The CDR3 region has the DNA TGTGCCAGCAGTTATGGGCTAGCGGGAGGTGGCGATACGCAGTATTTT.